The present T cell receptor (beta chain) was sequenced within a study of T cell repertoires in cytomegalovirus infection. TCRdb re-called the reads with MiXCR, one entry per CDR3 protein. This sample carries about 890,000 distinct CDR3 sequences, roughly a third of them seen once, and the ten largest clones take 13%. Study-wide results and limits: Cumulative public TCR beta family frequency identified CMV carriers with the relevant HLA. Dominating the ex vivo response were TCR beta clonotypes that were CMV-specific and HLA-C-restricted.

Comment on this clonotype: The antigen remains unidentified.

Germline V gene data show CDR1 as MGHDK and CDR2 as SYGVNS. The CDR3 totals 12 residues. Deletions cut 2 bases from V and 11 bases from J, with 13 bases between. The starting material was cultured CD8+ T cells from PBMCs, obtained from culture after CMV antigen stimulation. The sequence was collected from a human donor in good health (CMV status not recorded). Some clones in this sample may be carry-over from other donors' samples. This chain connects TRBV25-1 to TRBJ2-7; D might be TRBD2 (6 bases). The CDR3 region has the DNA TGTGCCAGCAGTGAAAGGGCCTCGGGGGAGTACTTC. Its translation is CASSERASGEYF.